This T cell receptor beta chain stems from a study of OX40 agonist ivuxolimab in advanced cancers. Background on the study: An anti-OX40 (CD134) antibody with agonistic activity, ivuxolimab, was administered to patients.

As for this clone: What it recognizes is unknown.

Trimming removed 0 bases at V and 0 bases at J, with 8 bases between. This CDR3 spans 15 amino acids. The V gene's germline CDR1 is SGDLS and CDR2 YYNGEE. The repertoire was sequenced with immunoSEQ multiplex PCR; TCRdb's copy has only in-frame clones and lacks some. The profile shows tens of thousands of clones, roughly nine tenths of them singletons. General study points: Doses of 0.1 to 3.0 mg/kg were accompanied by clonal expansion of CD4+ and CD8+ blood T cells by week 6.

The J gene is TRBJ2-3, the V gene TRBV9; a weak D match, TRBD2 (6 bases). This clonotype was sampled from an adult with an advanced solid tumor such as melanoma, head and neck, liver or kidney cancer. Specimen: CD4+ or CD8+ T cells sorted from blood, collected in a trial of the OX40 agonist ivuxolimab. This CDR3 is CASSVGGGSTDTQYF. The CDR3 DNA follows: TGTGCCAGCAGCGTAGGCGGAGGGAGCACAGATACGCAGTATTTT.